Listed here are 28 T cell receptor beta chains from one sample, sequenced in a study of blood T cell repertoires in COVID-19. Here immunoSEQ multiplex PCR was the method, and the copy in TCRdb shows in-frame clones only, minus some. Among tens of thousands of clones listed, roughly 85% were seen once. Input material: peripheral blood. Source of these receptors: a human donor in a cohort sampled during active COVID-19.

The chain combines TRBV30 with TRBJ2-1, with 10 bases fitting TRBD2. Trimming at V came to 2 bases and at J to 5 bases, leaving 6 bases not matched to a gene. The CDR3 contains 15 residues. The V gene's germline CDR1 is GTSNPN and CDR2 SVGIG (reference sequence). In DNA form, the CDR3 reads TGTGCCTGGAGTCGGGCACTAGCGGGAAACAATGAGCAGTTCTTC. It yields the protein CAWSRALAGNNEQFF.

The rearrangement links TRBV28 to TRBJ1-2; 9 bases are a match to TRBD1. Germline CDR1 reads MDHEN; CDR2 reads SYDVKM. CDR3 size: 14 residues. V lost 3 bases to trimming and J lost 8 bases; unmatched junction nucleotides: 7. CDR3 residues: CASSFPGQGGGYTF. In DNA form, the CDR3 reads TGTGCCAGCAGTTTCCCGGGACAGGGAGGCGGCTACACCTTC.

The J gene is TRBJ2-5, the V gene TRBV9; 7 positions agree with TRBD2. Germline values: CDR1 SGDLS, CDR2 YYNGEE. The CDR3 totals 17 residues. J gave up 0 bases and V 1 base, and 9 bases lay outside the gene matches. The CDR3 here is CASSVLGASGNQETQYF. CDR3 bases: TGTGCCAGCAGCGTACTCGGGGCTAGCGGAAACCAAGAGACCCAGTACTTC.

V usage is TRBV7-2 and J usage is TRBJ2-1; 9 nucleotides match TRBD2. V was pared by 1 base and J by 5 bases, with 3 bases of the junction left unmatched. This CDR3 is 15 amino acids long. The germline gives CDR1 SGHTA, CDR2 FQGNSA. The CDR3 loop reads CASSLVAGVNNEQFF. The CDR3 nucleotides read TGTGCCAGCAGCTTAGTAGCGGGAGTTAACAATGAGCAGTTCTTC.

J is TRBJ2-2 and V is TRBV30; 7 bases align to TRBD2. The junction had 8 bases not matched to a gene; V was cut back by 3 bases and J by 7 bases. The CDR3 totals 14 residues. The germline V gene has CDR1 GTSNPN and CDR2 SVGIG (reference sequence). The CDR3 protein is CAWRGLAVFGELFF. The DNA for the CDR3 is TGTGCCTGGAGGGGGCTAGCGGTATTCGGGGAGCTGTTTTTT. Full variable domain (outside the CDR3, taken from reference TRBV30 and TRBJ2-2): SQTIHQWPATLVQPVGSPLSLECTVEGTSNPNLYWYRQAAGRGLQLLFYSVGIGQISSEVPQNLSASRPQDRQFILSSKKLLLSDSGFYLCAWRGLAVFGELFFGEGSRLTVL.

CDR3 region: CASSFSGRASETQYF. The CDR3 coding sequence is TGTGCCAGTAGTTTTAGCGGGAGGGCCTCCGAGACCCAGTACTTC. The V and J genes are TRBV19 and TRBJ2-5; 11 bases align to TRBD2. The V segment lost 5 bases and the J segment 5 bases; nucleotides outside the gene matches: 7. The germline CDR1 and CDR2 sequences are LNHDA and SQIVND (reference sequence). This CDR3 is built from 15 residues.

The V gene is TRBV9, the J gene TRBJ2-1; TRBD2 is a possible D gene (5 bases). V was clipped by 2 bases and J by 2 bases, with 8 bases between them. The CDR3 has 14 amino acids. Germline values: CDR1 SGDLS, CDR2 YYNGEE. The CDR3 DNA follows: TGTGCCAGCAGCGTTTCGGGAACCTACAATGAGCAGTTCTTC. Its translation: CASSVSGTYNEQFF.

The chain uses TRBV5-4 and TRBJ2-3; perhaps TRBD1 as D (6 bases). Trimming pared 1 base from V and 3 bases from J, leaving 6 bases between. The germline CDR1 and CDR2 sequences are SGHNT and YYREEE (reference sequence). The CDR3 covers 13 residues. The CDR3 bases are TGTGCCAGCAGCTTGCAGGGGACAGATACGCAGTATTTT. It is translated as CASSLQGTDTQYF.

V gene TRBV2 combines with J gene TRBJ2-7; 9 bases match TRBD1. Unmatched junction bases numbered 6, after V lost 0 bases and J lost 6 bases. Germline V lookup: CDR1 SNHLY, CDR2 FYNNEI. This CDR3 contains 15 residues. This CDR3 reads CASSEARGQGPEQYF. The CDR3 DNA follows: TGTGCCAGCAGTGAAGCGCGGGGACAGGGCCCCGAGCAGTACTTC.

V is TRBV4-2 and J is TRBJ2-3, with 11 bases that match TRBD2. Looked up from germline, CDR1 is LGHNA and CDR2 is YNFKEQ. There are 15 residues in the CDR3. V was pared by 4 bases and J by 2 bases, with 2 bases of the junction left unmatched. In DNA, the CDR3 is TGTGCCAGCAGCCCGACTAGCGGGAACACAGATACGCAGTATTTT. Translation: CASSPTSGNTDTQYF.

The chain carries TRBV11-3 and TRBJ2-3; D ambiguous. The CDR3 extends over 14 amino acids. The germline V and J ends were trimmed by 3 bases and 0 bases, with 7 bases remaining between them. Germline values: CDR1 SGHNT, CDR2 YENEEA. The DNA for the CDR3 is TGTGCCAGCAGCTTGTCCAGAAGCACAGATACGCAGTATTTT. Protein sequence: CASSLSRSTDTQYF.

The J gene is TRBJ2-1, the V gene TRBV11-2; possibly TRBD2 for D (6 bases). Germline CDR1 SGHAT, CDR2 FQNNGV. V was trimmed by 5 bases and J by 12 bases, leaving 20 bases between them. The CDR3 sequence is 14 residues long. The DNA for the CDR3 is TGTGCCAGCAGCCCGCGGGACCCAGGTGCAGGGCAGTTCTTC. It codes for CASSPRDPGAGQFF.

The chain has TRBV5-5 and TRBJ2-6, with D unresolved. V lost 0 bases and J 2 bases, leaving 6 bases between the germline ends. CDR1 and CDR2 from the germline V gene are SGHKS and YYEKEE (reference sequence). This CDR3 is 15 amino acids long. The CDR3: CASSLEGAGANVLTF. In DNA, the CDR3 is TGTGCCAGCAGCTTGGAAGGAGCTGGGGCCAACGTCCTGACTTTC.

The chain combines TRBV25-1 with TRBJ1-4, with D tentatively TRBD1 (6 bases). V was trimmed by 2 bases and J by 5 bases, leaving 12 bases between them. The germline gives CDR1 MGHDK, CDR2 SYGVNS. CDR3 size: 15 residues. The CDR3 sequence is CASSESGTPNEKLFF. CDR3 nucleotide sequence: TGTGCCAGCAGTGAAAGCGGGACACCGAATGAAAAACTGTTTTTT.

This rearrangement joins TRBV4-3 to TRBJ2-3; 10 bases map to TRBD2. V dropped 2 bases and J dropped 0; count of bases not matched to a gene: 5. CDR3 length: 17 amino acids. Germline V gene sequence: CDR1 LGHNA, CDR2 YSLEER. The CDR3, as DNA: TGCGCCAGCAGCCAACAACTAGCGGGATATAGCACAGATACGCAGTATTTT. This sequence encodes CASSQQLAGYSTDTQYF.

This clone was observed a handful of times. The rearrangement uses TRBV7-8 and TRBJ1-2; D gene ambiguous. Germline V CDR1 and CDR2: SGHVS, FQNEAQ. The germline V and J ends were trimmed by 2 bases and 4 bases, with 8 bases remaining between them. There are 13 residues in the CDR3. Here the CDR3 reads CASSLPGVYGYTF. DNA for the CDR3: TGTGCCAGCAGCTTACCCGGGGTCTATGGCTACACCTTC.

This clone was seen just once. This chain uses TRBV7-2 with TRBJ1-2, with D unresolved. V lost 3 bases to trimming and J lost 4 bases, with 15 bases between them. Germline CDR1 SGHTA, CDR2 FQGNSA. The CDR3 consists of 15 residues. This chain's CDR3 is CASSFAKSRGYGYTF. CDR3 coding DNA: TGTGCCAGCAGCTTCGCTAAGTCCCGGGGCTATGGCTACACCTTC.

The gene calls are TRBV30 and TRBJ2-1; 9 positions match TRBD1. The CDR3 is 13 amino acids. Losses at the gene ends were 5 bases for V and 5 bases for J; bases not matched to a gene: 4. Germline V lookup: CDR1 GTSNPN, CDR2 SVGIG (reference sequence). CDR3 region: CAWGGQGNNEQFF. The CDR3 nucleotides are TGTGCCTGGGGGGGACAGGGTAACAATGAGCAGTTCTTC.

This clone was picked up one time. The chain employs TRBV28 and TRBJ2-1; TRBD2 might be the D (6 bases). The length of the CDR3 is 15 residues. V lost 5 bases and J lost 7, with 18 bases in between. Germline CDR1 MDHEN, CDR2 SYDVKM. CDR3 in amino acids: CASSLSGGKGNEQFF. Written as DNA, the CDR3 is TGTGCCAGCAGTCTTAGCGGAGGAAAAGGGAATGAGCAGTTCTTC.

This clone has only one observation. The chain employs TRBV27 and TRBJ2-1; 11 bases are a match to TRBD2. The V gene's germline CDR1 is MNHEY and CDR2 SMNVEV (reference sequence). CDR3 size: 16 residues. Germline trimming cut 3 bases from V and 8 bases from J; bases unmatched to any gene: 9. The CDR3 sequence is CASSFRILAGAHEQFF. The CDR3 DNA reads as TGTGCCAGCAGTTTTAGGATACTAGCGGGAGCCCATGAGCAGTTCTTC.

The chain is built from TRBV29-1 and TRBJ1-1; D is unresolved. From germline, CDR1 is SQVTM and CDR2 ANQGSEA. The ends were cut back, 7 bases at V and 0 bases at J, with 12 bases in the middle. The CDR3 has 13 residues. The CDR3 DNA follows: TGCAGCGCACGGAGGCAGATGAACACTGAAGCTTTCTTT. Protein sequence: CSARRQMNTEAFF.

This CDR3 is CASSLEGATEAFF. CDR3 nucleotides: TGTGCCAGCAGCTTAGAGGGGGCAACGGAAGCTTTCTTT. The chain carries TRBV7-3 and TRBJ1-1, with TRBD1 matching 7 bases. The V segment lost 2 bases and the J segment 8 bases; nucleotides outside the gene matches: 5. Germline-derived CDR1 and CDR2 are SGHTA and FQGTGA. This CDR3 is built from 13 residues.

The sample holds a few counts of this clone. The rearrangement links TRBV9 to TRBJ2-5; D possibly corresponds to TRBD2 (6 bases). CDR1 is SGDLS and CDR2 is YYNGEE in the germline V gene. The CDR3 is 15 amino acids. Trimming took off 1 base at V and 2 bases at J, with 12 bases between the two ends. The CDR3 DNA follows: TGTGCCAGCAGCGTATCCGGGGGTCAGCAAGAGACCCAGTACTTC. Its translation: CASSVSGGQQETQYF.

CDR3 residues: CASSVDARGRDGELFF. The DNA for the CDR3 is TGTGCCAGCAGCGTAGACGCCAGGGGGCGCGACGGGGAGCTGTTTTTT. The chain employs TRBV9 and TRBJ2-2; 8 bases fit TRBD1. The trim removed 0 bases at V and 7 bases at J, leaving 8 bases unmatched. The V gene's germline CDR1 is SGDLS and CDR2 YYNGEE. The CDR3 spans 16 residues.

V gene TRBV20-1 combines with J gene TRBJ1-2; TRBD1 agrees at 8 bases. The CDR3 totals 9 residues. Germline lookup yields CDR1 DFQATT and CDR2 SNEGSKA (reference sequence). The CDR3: CRTGDGYTF. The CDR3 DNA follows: TGCAGGACAGGGGACGGCTACACCTTC.

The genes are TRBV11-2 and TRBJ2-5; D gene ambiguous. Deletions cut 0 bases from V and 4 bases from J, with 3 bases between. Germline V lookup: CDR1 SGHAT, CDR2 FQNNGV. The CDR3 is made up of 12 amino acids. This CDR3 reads CASSLEAETQYF. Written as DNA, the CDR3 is TGTGCCAGCAGCTTAGAGGCAGAGACCCAGTACTTC.

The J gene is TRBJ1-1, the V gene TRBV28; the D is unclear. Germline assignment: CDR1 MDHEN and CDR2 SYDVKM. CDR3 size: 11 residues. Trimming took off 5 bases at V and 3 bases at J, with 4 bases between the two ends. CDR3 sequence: CASSLYTEAFF. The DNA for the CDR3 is TGTGCCAGCAGTCTTTACACTGAAGCTTTCTTT.

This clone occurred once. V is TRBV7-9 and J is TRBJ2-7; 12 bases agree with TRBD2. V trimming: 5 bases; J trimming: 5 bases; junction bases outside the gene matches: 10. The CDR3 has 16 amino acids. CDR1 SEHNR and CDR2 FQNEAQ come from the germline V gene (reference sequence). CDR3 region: CASSRALAGGTNEQYF. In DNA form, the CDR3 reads TGTGCCAGCAGCCGCGCGCTAGCGGGAGGGACGAACGAGCAGTACTTC.